This T cell receptor (beta chain) was recorded in a study of OX40 agonist ivuxolimab in advanced cancers. Study-level information: Ivuxolimab doses were 0.01, 0.1, 0.3, 1.5, 3 or 10 mg/kg every 2 weeks.

The table came from immunoSEQ multiplex PCR; TCRdb's copy has only in-frame clones and leaves some out. The sample includes around 26,000 clones, less than 90% of them seen just once. V was shortened by 4 bases and J by 5 bases, with 8 bases between the two germline ends. Germline V gene sequence: CDR1 SEHNR, CDR2 FQNEAQ (reference sequence). The CDR3 loop spans 12 amino acids. This clonotype was obtained from an adult with an advanced solid tumor such as melanoma, head and neck, liver or kidney cancer. Sequencing used CD4+ or CD8+ T cells sorted from blood, obtained in a trial of the OX40 agonist ivuxolimab. The rearrangement links TRBV7-9 to TRBJ2-5; no reliable D call. In DNA, the CDR3 is TGTGCCAGCAGCTATAGCACGGAGACCCAGTACTTC. It specifies CASSYSTETQYF.